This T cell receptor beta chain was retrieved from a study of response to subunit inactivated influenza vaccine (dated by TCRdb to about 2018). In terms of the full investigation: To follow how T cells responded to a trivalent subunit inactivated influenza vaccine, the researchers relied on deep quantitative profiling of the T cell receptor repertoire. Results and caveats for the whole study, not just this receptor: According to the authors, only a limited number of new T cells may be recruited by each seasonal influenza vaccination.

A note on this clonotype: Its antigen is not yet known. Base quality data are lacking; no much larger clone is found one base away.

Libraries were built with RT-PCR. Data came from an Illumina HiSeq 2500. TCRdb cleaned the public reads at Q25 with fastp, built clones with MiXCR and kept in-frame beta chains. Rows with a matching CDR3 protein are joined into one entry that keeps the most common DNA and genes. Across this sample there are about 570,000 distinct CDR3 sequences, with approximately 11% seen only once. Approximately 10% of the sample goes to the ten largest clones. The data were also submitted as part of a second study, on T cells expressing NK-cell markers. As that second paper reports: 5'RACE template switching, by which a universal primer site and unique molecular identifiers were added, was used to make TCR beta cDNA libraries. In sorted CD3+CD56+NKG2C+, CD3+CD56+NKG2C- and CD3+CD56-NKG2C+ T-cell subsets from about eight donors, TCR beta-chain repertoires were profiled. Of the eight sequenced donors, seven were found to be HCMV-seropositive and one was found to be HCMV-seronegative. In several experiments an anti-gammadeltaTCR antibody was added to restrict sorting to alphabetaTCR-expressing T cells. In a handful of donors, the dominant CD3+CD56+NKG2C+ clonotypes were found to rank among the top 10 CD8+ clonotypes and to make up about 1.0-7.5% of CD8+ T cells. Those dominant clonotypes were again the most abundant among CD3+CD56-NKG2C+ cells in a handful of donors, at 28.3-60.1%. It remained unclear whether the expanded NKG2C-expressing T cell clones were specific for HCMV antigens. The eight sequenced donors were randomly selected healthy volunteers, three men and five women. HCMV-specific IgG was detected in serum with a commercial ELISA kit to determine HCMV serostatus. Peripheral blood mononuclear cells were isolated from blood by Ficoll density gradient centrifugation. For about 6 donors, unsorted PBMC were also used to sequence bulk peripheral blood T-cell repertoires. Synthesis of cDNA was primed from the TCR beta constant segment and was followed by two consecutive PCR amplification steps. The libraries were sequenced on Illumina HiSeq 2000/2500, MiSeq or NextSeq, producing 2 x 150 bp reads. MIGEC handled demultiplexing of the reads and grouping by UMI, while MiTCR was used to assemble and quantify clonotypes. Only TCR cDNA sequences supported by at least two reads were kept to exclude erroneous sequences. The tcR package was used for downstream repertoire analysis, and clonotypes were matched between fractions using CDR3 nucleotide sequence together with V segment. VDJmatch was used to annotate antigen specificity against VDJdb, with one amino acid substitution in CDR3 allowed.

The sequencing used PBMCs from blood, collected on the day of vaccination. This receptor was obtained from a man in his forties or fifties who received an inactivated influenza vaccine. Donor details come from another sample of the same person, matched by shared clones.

The sequence in DNA is TGTGCCAGCAGTATCAGGGGGCTGGACACCGGGGAGCTGTTTTTT. Its translation is CASSIRGLDTGELFF. The chain uses TRBV6-1 and TRBJ2-2; 8 junctional bases match TRBD1. The CDR3, cysteine through phenylalanine, is 15 amino acids long. The DNA shown is the 45-base CDR3, in frame from base 1. CDR1 and CDR2 (MNHNS, SASEGT) derive from the germline V gene. Trimmed from V: 5 bases; trimmed from J: 3 bases; junction bases lacking a gene match: 5.